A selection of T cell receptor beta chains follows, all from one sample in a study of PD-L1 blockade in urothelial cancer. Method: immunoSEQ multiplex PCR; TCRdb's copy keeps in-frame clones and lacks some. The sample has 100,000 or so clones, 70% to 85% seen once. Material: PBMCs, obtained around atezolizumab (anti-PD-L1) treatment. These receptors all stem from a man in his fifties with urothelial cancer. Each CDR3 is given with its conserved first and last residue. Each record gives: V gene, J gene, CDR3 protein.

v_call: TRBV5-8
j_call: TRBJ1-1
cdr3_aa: CASSPLFPTGGRTEAFF

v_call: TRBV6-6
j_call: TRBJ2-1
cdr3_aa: CASKAGGDYNEQFF

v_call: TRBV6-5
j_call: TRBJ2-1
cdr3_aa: CASRSLGAYNEQFF

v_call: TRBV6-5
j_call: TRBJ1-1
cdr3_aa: CASSYGPQGETEAFF

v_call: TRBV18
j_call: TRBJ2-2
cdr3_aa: CASSSTGKVTGELFF

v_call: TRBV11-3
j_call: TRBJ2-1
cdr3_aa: CASRSGDHNEQFF

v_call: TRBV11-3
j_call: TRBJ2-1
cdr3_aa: CASSLGESRYNEQFF

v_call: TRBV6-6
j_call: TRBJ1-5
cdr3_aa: CASKPRPDYQPQHF

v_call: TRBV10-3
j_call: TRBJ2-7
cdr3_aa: CAISEGALDSYEQYF

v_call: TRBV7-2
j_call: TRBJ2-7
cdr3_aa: CASSLAPPGSWQGFYEQYF

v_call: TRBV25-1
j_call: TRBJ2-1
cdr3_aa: CASRVGGNEQFF

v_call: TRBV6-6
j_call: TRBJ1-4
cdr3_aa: CASSYRGADQLFF

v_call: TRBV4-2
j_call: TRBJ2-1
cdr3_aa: CASSLRGQGTHEQFF

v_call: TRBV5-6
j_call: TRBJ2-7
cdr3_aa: CASSLGWRNSYEQYF

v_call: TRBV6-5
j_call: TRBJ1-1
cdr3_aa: CASSYDRLNTEAFF

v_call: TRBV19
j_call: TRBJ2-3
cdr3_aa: CASSMFREWGTDTQYF

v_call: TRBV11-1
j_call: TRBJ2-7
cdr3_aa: CASRGQGLTYEQYF